Below are 20 T cell receptor beta chains sequenced from a single sample in a study of beta chain features in type 1 diabetes. Expressed TCRB transcripts were sequenced after all isolated RNA was converted to cDNA. Sequenced by immunoSEQ multiplex PCR; TCRdb stores in-frame clones only, minus some. This repertoire shows a few hundred thousand clones, about 10% found once; its top ten account for around 0.037%. The source material was naive CD4+ T cells from blood. The receptor source for this set is a woman younger than 30 in good health.

This clone appeared a few times. The chain employs TRBV5-4 and TRBJ1-1; D may be TRBD1 (5 bases). CDR3 size: 14 residues. In germline, CDR1 is SGHNT, CDR2 YYREEE (reference sequence). The ends were cut back, 4 bases at V and 10 bases at J, with 20 bases in the middle. CDR3 residues: CASSPERHGQGAFF. CDR3 nucleotides: TGTGCCAGCAGCCCAGAAAGACACGGTCAGGGAGCTTTCTTT.

The CDR3 DNA sequence: TGTGCCAGCAGGCGACTAGCGGGAGGTCCCTCGGGCGAGCAGTACTTC. It is translated as CASRRLAGGPSGEQYF. This rearrangement joins TRBV11-2 to TRBJ2-5; TRBD2 matches at 13 bases. Gene TRBJ2-7 matches the end of the DNA better, so the J call may be wrong. The germline CDR1 and CDR2 sequences are SGHAT and FQNNGV. The CDR3 has 16 amino acids.

The V gene is TRBV29-1, the J gene TRBJ1-2; perhaps TRBD1 as D (6 bases). The CDR3 consists of 13 residues. Germline lookup yields CDR1 SQVTM and CDR2 ANQGSEA. Trimming cost V 7 bases and J 7 bases, with 19 bases left between them. The chain's CDR3 is CSGKTGSVAGYTF. The CDR3 DNA follows: TGCAGCGGAAAGACAGGTTCAGTCGCTGGCTACACCTTC.

The chain links TRBV7-9 to TRBJ2-3, with 8 bases fitting TRBD2. CDR1 SEHNR and CDR2 FQNEAQ come from the germline V gene (reference sequence). The CDR3 has 19 amino acids. The ends lost 1 base at V and 4 bases at J; junction bases unmatched: 16. Here the CDR3 DNA reads TGTGCCAGCAGCTTAGTTCTAGCGGGCGGCAGCCCAGGCGCAGATACGCAGTATTTT. Amino acid sequence: CASSLVLAGGSPGADTQYF.

The chain links TRBV7-2 to TRBJ2-1, with 8 nucleotides matching TRBD2. Germline V gives CDR1 SGHTA, CDR2 FQGNSA. CDR3 size: 17 residues. The V and J ends lost 2 bases and 1 base, in that order; junction bases with no gene match: 7. CDR3 sequence reads: CASSLLRGGRSYNEQFF. The CDR3 DNA reads TGTGCCAGCAGCTTACTGCGCGGGGGGCGGTCCTACAATGAGCAGTTCTTC.

This clone was seen more than once but under ten times. The genes are TRBV5-1 and TRBJ2-1; 7 nucleotides align to TRBD1. The CDR3 is 17 residues long. V gave up 1 base and J gave up 0 bases; unmatched junction bases: 7. From germline, CDR1 is SGHRS and CDR2 YFSETQ. CDR3 amino acids: CASSLWIGDSSYNEQFF. The DNA for the CDR3 is TGCGCCAGCAGCTTGTGGATAGGGGACAGCTCCTACAATGAGCAGTTCTTC.

In this sample, this clone turned up a few times. V is TRBV4-1 and J is TRBJ2-3; 8 nucleotides agree with TRBD1. CDR3 length equals 15 residues. Germline CDR1 is MGHRA and CDR2 is YSYEKL. The V and J ends lost 4 bases and 4 bases, in that order; junction bases with no gene match: 7. CDR3: CASSPLLDRADTQYF. The CDR3 bases are TGCGCCAGCAGCCCACTTCTGGACAGGGCAGATACGCAGTATTTT.

Only a few counts were recorded for this clone. The gene calls are TRBV15 and TRBJ1-5, with 8 bases that match TRBD1. CDR3 length equals 17 residues. With 1 base clipped from V and 5 bases from J, the junction kept 10 bases outside the gene matches. Per the germline V gene, CDR1 is LNHNV and CDR2 is YYDKDF (reference sequence). The CDR3 coding sequence is TGTGCCACCAGCAGAGGACAGGGGACCATAACCGATCAGCCCCAGCATTTT. Translation: CATSRGQGTITDQPQHF.

The gene calls are TRBV5-1 and TRBJ2-1; maybe TRBD1 (5 bases). V lost 9 bases to trimming and J lost 5 bases, with 9 bases between them. The CDR3 is 11 residues long. Germline lookup yields CDR1 SGHRS and CDR2 YFSETQ. Here the CDR3 reads CATGANNEQFF. CDR3 coding DNA: TGCGCCACTGGGGCTAACAATGAGCAGTTCTTC.

This sequence joins TRBV4-1 and TRBJ2-1, with D tentatively TRBD2 (5 bases). The CDR3 loop spans 14 amino acids. In germline, CDR1 is MGHRA, CDR2 YSYEKL. V lost 0 bases and J lost 7, with 10 bases in between. The CDR3 reads CASSQEPGKNEQFF. In DNA, the CDR3 is TGCGCCAGCAGCCAAGAACCGGGAAAGAATGAGCAGTTCTTC.

This clone occurred a few times. DNA of the CDR3: TGTGCCAGCAGCACGCCTGATGGTAGGGGCGCTGAAGCTTTCTTT. Its translation: CASSTPDGRGAEAFF. The chain joins TRBV5-4 to TRBJ1-1; TRBD1 is a possible D gene (5 bases). Germline-derived CDR1 and CDR2 are SGHNT and YYREEE (reference sequence). The CDR3 sequence is 15 residues long. V shed 4 bases and J shed 6 bases, with 19 bases lying between them.

The genes are TRBV5-4 and TRBJ1-3; tentatively, D is TRBD1 (6 bases). The V gene lost 4 bases and the J gene lost 4 bases, with 18 bases spanning the gap. Germline V CDR1 and CDR2: SGHNT, YYREEE (reference sequence). The CDR3 is 16 residues long. The CDR3 loop is CASSGSPTGRGNTIYF. The CDR3 DNA sequence: TGTGCCAGCAGCGGAAGCCCGACAGGCCGGGGAAACACCATATATTTT. Complete variable domain (other parts from reference TRBV5-4 and TRBJ1-3): ETGVTQSPTHLIKTRGQQVTLRCSSQSGHNTVSWYQQALGQGPQFIFQYYREEENGRGNFPPRFSGLQFPNYSSELNVNALELDDSALYLCASSGSPTGRGNTIYFGEGSWLTVV.

This clone showed up just a few times. V is TRBV12-5 and J is TRBJ2-5; maybe TRBD1 (7 bases). The CDR3 is 18 amino acids. V gave up 7 bases and J gave up 5 bases, with 29 bases separating them. Germline CDR1 is LGHNT and CDR2 is FRNRAP. The CDR3 here is CASVSLGPTGPAGETQYF. CDR3 nucleotide sequence: TGTGCTAGTGTCTCCCTGGGGCCGACAGGGCCTGCGGGGGAGACCCAGTACTTC.

In its sample, this clone was seen a few times. V gene TRBV19 combines with J gene TRBJ2-3, with 9 bases fitting TRBD1. This CDR3 region has 14 residues. Germline V gene data show CDR1 as LNHDA and CDR2 as SQIVND (reference sequence). V shed 6 bases, J shed 1 base, and the junction held 2 bases outside the gene matches. DNA for the CDR3: TGTGCCAGTAGGGACAGGGGCGGCACAGATACGCAGTATTTT. Translation gives CASRDRGGTDTQYF.

The rearrangement links TRBV10-3 to TRBJ2-3; 7 bases line up with TRBD1. CDR1 is ENHRY, CDR2 SYGVKD, per germline. The CDR3 extends over 16 amino acids. Trimming removed 5 bases from V and 1 base from J; junction bases left unmatched: 9. The CDR3 spells CAISRRQGMGTDTQYF. CDR3 nucleotides: TGTGCCATCAGTCGCCGACAGGGAATGGGCACAGATACGCAGTATTTT.

Notes on this clone: Other nucleotide sequences from this sample produce the same CDR3. This sequence joins TRBV19 and TRBJ1-1; D is possibly TRBD1 (6 bases). The CDR3 consists of 13 residues. Trimming pared 5 bases from V and 2 bases from J, leaving 9 bases between. Germline V gene lookup returns CDR1 LNHDA and CDR2 SQIVND (reference sequence). Written as DNA, the CDR3 is TGTGCCAGTAGTCGACAGGCTAACACTGAAGCTTTCTTT. It specifies CASSRQANTEAFF. Using reference TRBV19 and TRBJ1-1 for the parts outside the CDR3, the full variable domain is DGGITQSPKYLFRKEGQNVTLSCEQNLNHDAMYWYRQDPGQGLRLIYYSQIVNDFQKGDIAEGYSVSREKKESFPLTVTSAQKNPTAFYLCASSRQANTEAFFGQGTRLTVV.

In its sample, this clone was seen a few times. The chain combines TRBV19 with TRBJ2-7; D ambiguous. Per germline, CDR1 LNHDA and CDR2 SQIVND (reference sequence). This CDR3 is built from 15 residues. The ends were cut back, 3 bases at V and 7 bases at J, with 19 bases in the middle. In DNA, the CDR3 is TGTGCCAGTAGTATTGATGGCTTGTCTCCCGTAGAGCAGTACTTC. Encoded protein: CASSIDGLSPVEQYF.

V and J are TRBV9 and TRBJ2-3; D is unclear. This CDR3 is built from 14 residues. Germline V gives CDR1 SGDLS, CDR2 YYNGEE. The ends were cut back, 2 bases at V and 4 bases at J, with 11 bases in the middle. The CDR3 here is CASSVRESPDTQYF. In DNA, the CDR3 is TGTGCCAGCAGCGTGAGAGAGAGCCCAGATACGCAGTATTTT.

The CDR3 spells CASSFSLGRPANTGELFF. The CDR3 DNA reads TGTGCCAGCAGTTTTAGTTTGGGGCGCCCCGCGAACACCGGGGAGCTGTTTTTT. The chain combines TRBV27 with TRBJ2-2, with D possibly TRBD1 on 5 matching bases. Trimming pared 3 bases from V and 0 bases from J, leaving 17 bases between. This CDR3 comprises 18 residues. In germline, CDR1 is MNHEY, CDR2 SMNVEV (reference sequence).

This clone has only a few counts. The CDR3 DNA reads TGCGCCAGCAGCCAACAACTAGTTTCAGATACGCAGTATTTT. It yields the protein CASSQQLVSDTQYF. The chain is built from TRBV4-1 and TRBJ2-3; weak D call: TRBD2 (5 bases). With 2 bases removed from V and 4 bases from J, the gap between germline ends came to 10 bases. This CDR3 spans 14 amino acids. Germline V gene lookup returns CDR1 MGHRA and CDR2 YSYEKL.